A single sample gave rise to the 26 T cell receptor beta chains below, sequenced in a study of shared clonotypes between healthy human individuals. Clones were read by immunoSEQ multiplex PCR, and TCRdb kept only the in-frame ones, dropping some. The sample shows 400,000 to 500,000 clones, 75% to 85% of them seen only once. Input material: PBMCs. Receptors were obtained from a middle-aged woman in good health. Some clones in this sample may be carry-over from other donors' samples.

This chain links TRBV5-1 with TRBJ1-2; D gene uncertain. V was cut by 4 bases and J by 0 bases, with 16 bases left in between. The CDR3 is 16 residues long. Germline CDR1 reads SGHRS; CDR2 reads YFSETQ. The CDR3 region has the DNA TGCGCCAGCAGCCCAGAGGGTACGGTTCCTAACTATGGCTACACCTTC. This encodes CASSPEGTVPNYGYTF.

As concerns this clone: At the DNA level, this CDR3 is encoded by other sequences in the same sample as well. V usage is TRBV19 and J usage is TRBJ2-1; 9 bases map to TRBD2. CDR1 is LNHDA and CDR2 is SQIVND in the germline V gene (reference sequence). The junction had 5 bases not matched to a gene; V was cut back by 4 bases and J by 4 bases. The CDR3 is 15 amino acids. The CDR3 sequence is CASSTPTSGYNEQFF. The CDR3, as DNA: TGTGCCAGTAGTACCCCGACTAGCGGTTACAATGAGCAGTTCTTC.

This clone has only one observation. V usage is TRBV5-4 and J usage is TRBJ2-2; D is unclear. The ends were cut back, 5 bases at V and 2 bases at J, with 13 bases in the middle. Germline V CDR1 and CDR2: SGHNT, YYREEE (reference sequence). The CDR3 has 15 amino acids. For the CDR3, the DNA is TGTGCCAGCAGTCAGACACCTACTAACACCGGGGAGCTGTTTTTT. Protein sequence: CASSQTPTNTGELFF.

The chain couples TRBV6-1 to TRBJ2-7; 9 nucleotides line up with TRBD2. The last part of the DNA fits TRBJ2-1 better; the J call may be wrong. This CDR3 region has 15 residues. Germline CDR1 MNHNS, CDR2 SASEGT. The CDR3 nucleotides are TGTGCCAGCAGCCGTATAGCGGGAGAGTCCAATGAGCAGTTCTTC. Protein sequence: CASSRIAGESNEQFF.

Comment on this clone: A far larger clone is just one base off, so this is likely a read error. The sample carries other DNA sequences with the same CDR3. The CDR3 loop is CASSPNHPGQGPGYTF. The CDR3, as DNA: TGTGCCAGCAGTCCGAACCACCCGGGACAGGGACCTGGCTACACCTTC. The V call is TRBV6-6, the J call TRBJ1-2; 9 positions match TRBD1. This CDR3 contains 16 residues. Germline loops: CDR1 MNHNY, CDR2 SVGAGI (reference sequence). The V and J ends lost 5 bases and 7 bases, in that order; junction bases with no gene match: 14.

The chain carries TRBV6-5 and TRBJ2-7; TRBD2 agrees at 8 bases. The trim removed 5 bases at V and 4 bases at J, leaving 10 bases unmatched. The CDR3 loop spans 15 amino acids. Germline V gives CDR1 MNHEY, CDR2 SVGAGI. CDR3 residues: CASSGDSGRGYEQYF. The CDR3 DNA is TGTGCCAGCAGTGGGGACTCCGGGAGGGGGTACGAGCAGTACTTC.

J is TRBJ2-7 and V is TRBV2, with a tentative D call TRBD2 (5 bases). The CDR3 sequence is 15 residues long. The V end lost 3 bases, the J end lost 4 bases, and 16 bases lay between the germline ends. In germline, CDR1 is SNHLY, CDR2 FYNNEI. The CDR3: CASSDASWLQYEQYF. The CDR3 DNA reads as TGTGCCAGCAGTGACGCTAGCTGGCTCCAATACGAGCAGTACTTC.

The chain uses TRBV10-2 and TRBJ1-1; D is unresolved. V was pared by 3 bases and J by 8 bases, with 10 bases between. This CDR3 region has 12 residues. Germline V CDR1 and CDR2: WSHSY, SAAADI. CDR3 sequence reads: CASSDPGQEAFF. Written as DNA, the CDR3 is TGCGCCAGCAGTGACCCCGGGCAGGAAGCTTTCTTT.

The V gene is TRBV6-1, the J gene TRBJ2-3; 9 positions match TRBD1. CDR3 length: 14 amino acids. The ends lost 7 bases at V and 3 bases at J; junction bases unmatched: 5. The germline gives CDR1 MNHNS, CDR2 SASEGT. The DNA for the CDR3 is TGTGCCAGCAAATTACAGGGGGCAACAGATACGCAGTATTTT. Translated: CASKLQGATDTQYF.

The rearrangement links TRBV30 to TRBJ1-1; 10 nucleotides match TRBD1. CDR3 length: 13 amino acids. V lost 1 base, J lost 9 bases, and 5 bases stayed unmatched. Germline-derived CDR1 and CDR2 are GTSNPN and SVGIG (reference sequence). Written as DNA, the CDR3 is TGTGCCTGGAGTGGGGGACAGGGGATAAAAGCTTTCTTT. Protein: CAWSGGQGIKAFF.

The chain carries TRBV28 and TRBJ2-7; unclear D gene. The CDR3 consists of 14 residues. Looked up from germline, CDR1 is MDHEN and CDR2 is SYDVKM. V dropped 1 base and J dropped 8 bases, with 15 bases sitting between them. The CDR3 sequence is CASSLYGEETKQYF. The CDR3 bases are TGTGCCAGCAGTTTATACGGCGAGGAGACGAAGCAGTACTTC. Combining the CDR3 with reference TRBV28 and TRBJ2-7 gives the whole variable domain DVKVTQSSRYLVKRTGEKVFLECVQDMDHENMFWYRQDPGLGLRLIYFSYDVKMKEKGDIPEGYSVSREKKERFSLILESASTNQTSMYLCASSLYGEETKQYFGPGTRLTVT.

V and J are TRBV7-3 and TRBJ2-1; 9 positions match TRBD2. Germline V gives CDR1 SGHTA, CDR2 FQGTGA. After removal of 2 bases from V and 6 bases from J, the junction contained 5 bases not matched to a gene. The CDR3 sequence is 15 residues long. DNA of the CDR3: TGTGCCAGCAGCTTAGTGGTAGCGGGAGCCAATGAGCAGTTCTTC. Its translation is CASSLVVAGANEQFF.

The chain joins TRBV5-1 to TRBJ2-3; D possibly corresponds to TRBD2 (6 bases). This CDR3 has 15 amino acids. The V gene's germline CDR1 is SGHRS and CDR2 YFSETQ. V was clipped by 2 bases and J by 5 bases, with 15 bases between them. The CDR3 bases are TGCGCCAGCAGCTTTAAGGAGGGCCGAGGAGATACGCAGTATTTT. Its translation is CASSFKEGRGDTQYF.

This chain joins TRBV30 and TRBJ1-5, with 7 bases lining up with TRBD1. This CDR3 is 13 amino acids long. Per the germline V gene, CDR1 is GTSNPN and CDR2 is SVGIG (reference sequence). CDR3 nucleotides: TGTGCTCTGGGGCAGGGGGGTCATCAGCCCCAGCATTTT. Amino acids: CALGQGGHQPQHF.

The chain couples TRBV27 to TRBJ1-1; no reliable D call. The CDR3 is 19 residues long. Germline V gives CDR1 MNHEY, CDR2 SMNVEV (reference sequence). The ends were cut back, 6 bases at V and 1 base at J, with 27 bases in the middle. In nucleotides, the CDR3 is TGTGCCAGCAGCCATCGTTTCCCTACCAGGCCGTGGCGGAACACTGAAGCTTTCTTT. Translated, it gives CASSHRFPTRPWRNTEAFF.

The V and J genes are TRBV11-2 and TRBJ2-7; 7 bases fit TRBD2. The germline V gene encodes CDR1 SGHAT and CDR2 FQNNGV. The CDR3 contains 14 residues. After removal of 5 bases from V and 6 bases from J, the junction contained 10 bases not matched to a gene. The CDR3 bases are TGTGCCAGCAGCCCGGGTGGGAGGGCTGTCGAGCAGTACTTC. Protein sequence: CASSPGGRAVEQYF.

J is TRBJ1-4 and V is TRBV11-2, with 10 positions matching TRBD1. Germline CDR1 reads SGHAT; CDR2 reads FQNNGV. The CDR3 covers 16 residues. V was pared by 5 bases and J by 4 bases, with 7 bases of the junction left unmatched. In nucleotides, the CDR3 is TGTGCCAGCAGCAACCTCGGACAGGGGGATAATGAAAAACTGTTTTTT. Translated: CASSNLGQGDNEKLFF.

This clone was seen a handful of times. The chain has TRBV28 and TRBJ2-1; tentative D call: TRBD1 (6 bases). CDR1 and CDR2 (germline): MDHEN, SYDVKM. The V and J ends lost 5 bases and 4 bases respectively, with 15 bases between them. The CDR3 is made up of 15 amino acids. The CDR3 DNA reads TGTGCCAGCAGTGGAGCTGGGGGCGCTTACAATGAGCAGTTCTTC. Residues: CASSGAGGAYNEQFF.

The chain recombines TRBV2 with TRBJ2-3; TRBD1 is a possible D gene (6 bases). V lost 8 bases, J lost 6 bases, and 18 bases lay in between. The CDR3 is 14 residues long. Germline CDR1 reads SNHLY; CDR2 reads FYNNEI. Here the CDR3 reads CASRLTGFVDTQYF. CDR3 DNA sequence: TGTGCCAGCCGTCTGACAGGCTTTGTGGATACGCAGTATTTT.

V and J are TRBV4-2 and TRBJ1-4; D possibly corresponds to TRBD1 (5 bases). Trimming shortened V by 0 bases and J by 7 bases, and 6 bases separated the two germline ends. The CDR3 loop spans 13 amino acids. CDR1 and CDR2 (germline): LGHNA, YNFKEQ. The CDR3 is CASSQERGEKLFF. CDR3 sequence (DNA): TGTGCCAGCAGCCAAGAGAGGGGTGAAAAACTGTTTTTT.

The V call is TRBV5-1, the J call TRBJ2-7; 11 bases match TRBD2. The germline gives CDR1 SGHRS, CDR2 YFSETQ. Trimming took 3 bases from V and 6 from J; bases not matched to a gene: 11. The CDR3 length is 16 residues. The DNA for the CDR3 is TGCGCCAGCAGCTCCCTTCCGACTAGCGGGATAATCGAGCAGTACTTC. The encoded protein is CASSSLPTSGIIEQYF.

The rearrangement uses TRBV28 and TRBJ2-7; 11 nucleotides agree with TRBD2. This CDR3 region has 15 residues. V gave up 9 bases and J gave up 6 bases; unmatched junction bases: 13. Per the germline V gene, CDR1 is MDHEN and CDR2 is SYDVKM. The DNA of the CDR3 is TGTGCCAGTAGATGGGGTACTAGCGGGAGTGGCGAGCAGTACTTC. Its translation is CASRWGTSGSGEQYF.

This chain uses TRBV7-9 with TRBJ2-5; D may be TRBD1 (5 bases). Germline CDR1 is SEHNR and CDR2 is FQNEAQ (reference sequence). This CDR3 is built from 14 residues. Trimming shortened V by 1 base and J by 2 bases, and 8 bases separated the two germline ends. The CDR3 loop reads CASSLDQGQETQYF. The CDR3 nucleotides read TGTGCCAGCAGCTTAGATCAGGGTCAAGAGACCCAGTACTTC.

This clone has a single count. V usage is TRBV4-3 and J usage is TRBJ2-7, with 10 bases fitting TRBD2. This CDR3 region has 21 residues. Unmatched junction bases numbered 26, after V lost 4 bases and J lost 5 bases. Germline V gene data show CDR1 as LGHNA and CDR2 as YSLEER. The CDR3 spells CASSRYFHDRPSGSGKDEQYF. The DNA for the CDR3 is TGCGCCAGCAGCCGTTATTTCCACGACAGGCCTAGCGGGAGTGGTAAGGACGAGCAGTACTTC.

The chain links TRBV28 to TRBJ2-6; 8 bases agree with TRBD2. Germline V gene lookup returns CDR1 MDHEN and CDR2 SYDVKM. The CDR3 is 17 amino acids. The J segment lost 0 bases and the V segment lost 5 bases, leaving 6 bases of the junction unmatched. The CDR3 DNA is TGTGCCAGCAGTCTAGCGGGCCCTCCCTCTGGGGCCAACGTCCTGACTTTC. It is translated as CASSLAGPPSGANVLTF.

The chain links TRBV2 to TRBJ2-5; 11 positions match TRBD2. Germline V gene lookup returns CDR1 SNHLY and CDR2 FYNNEI. The CDR3 has 15 residues. Trimming removed 2 bases from V and 5 bases from J; junction bases left unmatched: 4. The CDR3 spells CASSERLAGFETQYF. DNA of the CDR3: TGTGCCAGCAGTGAACGACTAGCGGGATTTGAGACCCAGTACTTC.